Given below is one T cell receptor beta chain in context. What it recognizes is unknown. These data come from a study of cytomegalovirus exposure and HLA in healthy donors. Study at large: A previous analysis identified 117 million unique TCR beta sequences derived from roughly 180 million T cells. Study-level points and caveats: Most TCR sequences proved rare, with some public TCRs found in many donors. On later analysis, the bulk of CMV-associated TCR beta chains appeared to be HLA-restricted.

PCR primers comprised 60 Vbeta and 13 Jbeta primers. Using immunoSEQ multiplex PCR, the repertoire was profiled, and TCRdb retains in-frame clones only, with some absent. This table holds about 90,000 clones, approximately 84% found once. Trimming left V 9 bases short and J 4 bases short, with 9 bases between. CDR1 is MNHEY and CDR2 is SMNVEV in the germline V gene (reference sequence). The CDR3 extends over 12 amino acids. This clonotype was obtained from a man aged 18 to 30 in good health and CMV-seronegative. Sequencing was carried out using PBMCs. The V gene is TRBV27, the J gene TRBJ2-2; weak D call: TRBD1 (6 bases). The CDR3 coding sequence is TGTGCCAGTCAACAGGGCACCGGGGAGCTGTTTTTT. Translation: CASQQGTGELFF.